These 24 T cell receptor beta chains share one sample of origin, sequenced in a study of T cell changes during pregnancy in multiple sclerosis. Sequencing was performed with immunoSEQ multiplex PCR; in TCRdb, only in-frame clones are kept and a portion is missing. The sample holds roughly 17,000 clones; over 65% are singletons and the top ten take roughly 9.6%. The material was CD8+ T cells from peripheral blood mononuclear cells, obtained after pregnancy. These receptors all come from a female donor with multiple sclerosis, enrolled in a pregnancy study.

This clone appeared once. This rearrangement joins TRBV4-3 to TRBJ1-3; 8 bases line up with TRBD1. V dropped 1 base and J dropped 7; count of bases not matched to a gene: 3. Germline values: CDR1 LGHNA, CDR2 YSLEER. CDR3 length equals 14 residues. The CDR3 loop is CASSQGTGINTIYF. CDR3 in DNA: TGCGCCAGCAGCCAAGGGACAGGGATTAACACCATATATTTT.

The chain combines TRBV2 with TRBJ2-7, with a possible D match to TRBD1 (5 bases). The V gene's germline CDR1 is SNHLY and CDR2 FYNNEI. The V gene lost 3 bases and the J gene lost 1 base, with 13 bases spanning the gap. CDR3 length equals 15 residues. The CDR3: CASSEGSGQSYEQYF. The CDR3 nucleotides read TGTGCCAGCAGTGAGGGTTCAGGGCAGTCCTACGAGCAGTACTTC.

This chain links TRBV6-1 with TRBJ2-1, with 9 positions matching TRBD1. CDR3 length: 16 amino acids. V shed 0 bases and J 4 bases; nucleotides not matched to a gene: 4. In germline, CDR1 is MNHNS, CDR2 SASEGT. The CDR3 DNA reads as TGTGCCAGCAGTGAAGCTACCGGGACAGGGTACAATGAGCAGTTCTTC. This gives the protein CASSEATGTGYNEQFF.

The V call is TRBV15, the J call TRBJ2-1; D gene unclear. Germline V gene data show CDR1 as LNHNV and CDR2 as YYDKDF (reference sequence). V lost 1 base, J lost 0 bases, and 13 bases lay in between. The CDR3 runs 17 residues. The CDR3 nucleotides read TGTGCCACCAGCAGAGCGGTAGCAAAGATCTCCTACAATGAGCAGTTCTTC. Amino acid sequence: CATSRAVAKISYNEQFF.

This chain uses TRBV11-2 with TRBJ2-7; D gene unclear. This CDR3 is 12 amino acids long. V was pared by 5 bases and J by 0 bases, with 5 bases between. Germline V CDR1 and CDR2: SGHAT, FQNNGV. For the CDR3, the DNA is TGTGCCAGCAGCCCCGTCTCCTACGAGCAGTACTTC. It specifies CASSPVSYEQYF.

The chain recombines TRBV10-3 with TRBJ2-7; TRBD1 matches 9 bases. V lost 4 bases to trimming and J lost 6 bases; unmatched junction nucleotides: 10. CDR3 length: 15 amino acids. Germline V gene data show CDR1 as ENHRY and CDR2 as SYGVKD. This chain's CDR3 is CAISGDETGGFEQYF. DNA of the CDR3: TGTGCCATCAGTGGCGACGAGACAGGGGGGTTCGAGCAGTACTTC.

This chain links TRBV27 with TRBJ1-1, with D uncertain. This CDR3 has 14 residues. Germline-derived CDR1 and CDR2 are MNHEY and SMNVEV (reference sequence). The V end lost 1 base, the J end lost 4 bases, and 10 bases lay between the germline ends. Here the CDR3 DNA reads TGTGCCAGCAGTTTATACCGAGGCCCCACTGAAGCTTTCTTT. As protein: CASSLYRGPTEAFF.

The chain has TRBV28 and TRBJ2-5; 15 nucleotides match TRBD2. The CDR3 spans 19 residues. V dropped 3 bases and J dropped 2; count of bases not matched to a gene: 10. Germline V gene lookup returns CDR1 MDHEN and CDR2 SYDVKM. The CDR3 is CASSLTGLAGGPYQETQYF. The DNA of the CDR3 is TGTGCCAGCAGTTTGACAGGACTAGCGGGAGGGCCCTATCAAGAGACCCAGTACTTC.

The chain uses TRBV5-4 and TRBJ2-1; D gene uncertain. The CDR3 covers 11 residues. Trimming took off 2 bases at V and 8 bases at J, with 5 bases between the two ends. CDR1 and CDR2 from the germline V gene are SGHNT and YYREEE (reference sequence). CDR3 nucleotide sequence: TGTGCCAGCAGCTTAGTAGATGAGCAGTTCTTC. Translation: CASSLVDEQFF.

CDR3 sequence: CASSLMGQGLGDTQYF. The CDR3 DNA reads as TGTGCCAGCAGCTTAATGGGACAGGGACTCGGAGATACGCAGTATTTT. The chain employs TRBV7-3 and TRBJ2-3, with TRBD1 identical over 9 bases. The V gene end was trimmed by 1 base and the J gene end by 5 bases; junction bases not matched to a gene: 7. The V gene's germline CDR1 is SGHTA and CDR2 FQGTGA. The CDR3 length is 16 residues.

The rearrangement joins TRBV7-9 to TRBJ1-4; 8 nucleotides line up with TRBD1. The CDR3 totals 15 residues. Germline-derived CDR1 and CDR2 are SEHNR and FQNEAQ (reference sequence). The ends lost 7 bases at V and 5 bases at J; junction bases unmatched: 9. The CDR3 loop reads CASIHQGQDNEKLFF. In DNA, the CDR3 is TGTGCCAGCATCCACCAGGGACAGGACAATGAAAAACTGTTTTTT.

The chain carries TRBV28 and TRBJ2-7, with D uncertain. Germline lookup yields CDR1 MDHEN and CDR2 SYDVKM. The CDR3 is made up of 13 amino acids. V was clipped by 2 bases and J by 0 bases, with 5 bases between them. The CDR3 sequence is CASSLGSSYEQYF. The CDR3 nucleotides are TGTGCCAGCAGTTTAGGCAGCTCCTACGAGCAGTACTTC. Based on the CDR3 plus reference TRBV28 and TRBJ2-7, the full variable domain is DVKVTQSSRYLVKRTGEKVFLECVQDMDHENMFWYRQDPGLGLRLIYFSYDVKMKEKGDIPEGYSVSREKKERFSLILESASTNQTSMYLCASSLGSSYEQYFGPGTRLTVT.

Remarks on this clone: Different DNA sequences within this sample yield the same CDR3. This chain joins TRBV6-1 and TRBJ1-5; D perhaps matches TRBD1 (6 bases). V was clipped by 0 bases and J by 5 bases, with 14 bases between them. The CDR3 runs to 16 residues. Looked up from germline, CDR1 is MNHNS and CDR2 is SASEGT. The DNA for the CDR3 is TGTGCCAGCAGTGAAGCCCCTCCGGGGGGCGATCAGCCCCAGCATTTT. It encodes CASSEAPPGGDQPQHF.

The V call is TRBV4-1, the J call TRBJ1-1; D gene ambiguous. V was clipped by 0 bases and J by 7 bases, with 12 bases between them. Germline V gives CDR1 MGHRA, CDR2 YSYEKL. The CDR3 is made up of 14 amino acids. CDR3 bases: TGCGCCAGCAGCCAAGATTACGGGCGGGGTGAAGCTTTCTTT. Translation gives CASSQDYGRGEAFF.

The V and J genes are TRBV19 and TRBJ2-1; the match to TRBD2 covers 10 bases. Germline V CDR1 and CDR2: LNHDA, SQIVND (reference sequence). The CDR3 runs to 15 residues. Losses at the gene ends were 6 bases for V and 8 bases for J; bases not matched to a gene: 10. Here the CDR3 DNA reads TGTGCCAGTAGCATTCTAGCGGGGGATGTGGATGAGCAGTTCTTC. Amino acids: CASSILAGDVDEQFF.

The chain is built from TRBV15 and TRBJ2-7; 9 bases fit TRBD2. The CDR3 extends over 19 amino acids. CDR1 is LNHNV, CDR2 YYDKDF, per germline (reference sequence). V gave up 1 base and J gave up 6 bases; unmatched junction bases: 19. The CDR3 sequence is CATSRAGLRAGGRSGEQYF. In DNA, the CDR3 is TGTGCCACCAGCAGAGCAGGATTGAGAGCGGGAGGTCGTTCAGGCGAGCAGTACTTC.

The chain uses TRBV27 and TRBJ2-7; TRBD1 is a possible D gene (6 bases). V gave up 5 bases and J gave up 2 bases, with 10 bases separating them. The CDR3 loop spans 13 amino acids. Germline CDR1 reads MNHEY; CDR2 reads SMNVEV (reference sequence). The CDR3 bases are TGTGCCAGCAGTCAGGGGTCAGCCTACGAGCAGTACTTC. This gives the protein CASSQGSAYEQYF.

This clone was detected only once. The chain links TRBV7-6 to TRBJ2-1, with 10 bases aligning to TRBD2. The CDR3 extends over 15 amino acids. V trimming: 1 base; J trimming: 6 bases; junction bases outside the gene matches: 3. CDR1 SGHVS and CDR2 FNYEAQ come from the germline V gene. The CDR3 region has the DNA TGTGCCAGCAGCTTAGTAGCGGGAGGACTCAATGAGCAGTTCTTC. Protein product: CASSLVAGGLNEQFF.

V gene TRBV5-1 combines with J gene TRBJ2-3, with 7 bases that match TRBD2. Germline-derived CDR1 and CDR2 are SGHRS and YFSETQ. Trimming cost V 6 bases and J 3 bases; bases outside gene matches: 7. This CDR3 contains 14 residues. As DNA, the CDR3 is TGCGCCAGCAAGACTCTGCGGGAGACAGATACGCAGTATTTT. Its translation is CASKTLRETDTQYF.

This chain joins TRBV9 and TRBJ2-1; a possible D gene is TRBD2 (7 bases). V shed 4 bases and J shed 2 bases, with 13 bases lying between them. The CDR3 loop spans 15 amino acids. CDR1 is SGDLS and CDR2 is YYNGEE in the germline V gene. CDR3 sequence reads: CASSSQGGAYNEQFF. The CDR3 DNA sequence: TGTGCCAGCAGCTCTCAAGGGGGGGCCTACAATGAGCAGTTCTTC.

The chain combines TRBV2 with TRBJ1-2; D possibly corresponds to TRBD1 (6 bases). Trimming took 3 bases from V and 5 from J, leaving 10 bases between them. The germline gives CDR1 SNHLY, CDR2 FYNNEI. CDR3 length: 13 amino acids. CDR3 residues: CASSEIQGYGYTF. CDR3 coding DNA: TGTGCCAGCAGTGAGATACAGGGATATGGCTACACCTTC.

V gene TRBV19 combines with J gene TRBJ1-6; 7 nucleotides align to TRBD1. This CDR3 is built from 16 residues. J gave up 8 bases and V 5 bases, and 12 bases lay outside the gene matches. CDR1 and CDR2 from the germline V gene are LNHDA and SQIVND (reference sequence). The CDR3 coding sequence is TGTGCCAGTAGTCTCTTTACCGACAGGGTGGATTCACCCCTCCACTTT. This codes for CASSLFTDRVDSPLHF.

This rearrangement joins TRBV7-9 to TRBJ2-3, with D perhaps matching TRBD2 (5 bases). V was shortened by 3 bases and J by 2 bases, with 12 bases between the two germline ends. Germline assignment: CDR1 SEHNR and CDR2 FQNEAQ (reference sequence). The CDR3 runs 15 residues. The CDR3 DNA reads TGTGCCAGCAGCTTGGCGCGGGCCGACACAGATACGCAGTATTTT. It encodes CASSLARADTDTQYF.

The chain carries TRBV19 and TRBJ2-7; unclear D gene. CDR1 and CDR2 from the germline V gene are LNHDA and SQIVND (reference sequence). This CDR3 has 16 amino acids. V lost 0 bases, J lost 7 bases, and 19 bases lay in between. The CDR3 sequence is CASSIDSTEVPWEQYF. CDR3 DNA: TGTGCCAGTAGTATAGATTCTACCGAAGTCCCTTGGGAGCAGTACTTC.